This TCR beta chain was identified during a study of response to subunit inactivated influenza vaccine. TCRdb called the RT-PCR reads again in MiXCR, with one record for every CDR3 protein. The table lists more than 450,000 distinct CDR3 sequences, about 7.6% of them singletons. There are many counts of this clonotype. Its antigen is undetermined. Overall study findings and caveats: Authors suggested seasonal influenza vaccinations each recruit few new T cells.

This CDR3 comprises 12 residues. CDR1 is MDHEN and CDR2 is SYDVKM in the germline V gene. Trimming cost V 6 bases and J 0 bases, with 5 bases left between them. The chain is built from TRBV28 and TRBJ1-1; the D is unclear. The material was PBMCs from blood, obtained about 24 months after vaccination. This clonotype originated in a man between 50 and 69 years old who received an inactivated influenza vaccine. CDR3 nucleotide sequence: TGTGCCAGCAGAACAATGAACACTGAAGCTTTCTTT. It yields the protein CASRTMNTEAFF. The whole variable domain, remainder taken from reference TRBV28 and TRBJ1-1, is DVKVTQSSRYLVKRTGEKVFLECVQDMDHENMFWYRQDPGLGLRLIYFSYDVKMKEKGDIPEGYSVSREKKERFSLILESASTNQTSMYLCASRTMNTEAFFGQGTRLTVV.